The 8 T cell receptor beta chains presented below share a single source sample, sequenced in a study of tumour-infiltrating T cells in Burkitt lymphoma. The table came from immunoSEQ multiplex PCR; TCRdb's copy has only in-frame clones and leaves some out. The sample consists of fewer than 8,000 clones, 15% to 20% of them appearing once. The specimen sequenced was tumor tissue. Receptors originate from a human donor with diffuse large B-cell lymphoma.

The chain recombines TRBV19 with TRBJ1-2, with D possibly TRBD1 on 5 matching bases. The CDR3 totals 14 residues. Trimming removed 5 bases at V and 0 bases at J, with 10 bases between. In germline, CDR1 is LNHDA, CDR2 SQIVND (reference sequence). As DNA, the CDR3 is TGTGCCAGTAGTCCGGGGACGGCTAACTATGGCTACACCTTC. This translates into CASSPGTANYGYTF.

V usage is TRBV6-6 and J usage is TRBJ2-7; tentative D call: TRBD2 (6 bases). The CDR3 has 15 residues. The germline V gene encodes CDR1 MNHNY and CDR2 SVGAGI (reference sequence). Between the trimmed V and J ends, which lost 4 bases and 3 bases, there was a span of 16 bases. CDR3 residues: CASSFGSGPGYEQYF. In nucleotides, the CDR3 is TGTGCCAGCAGTTTCGGGAGTGGGCCGGGCTACGAGCAGTACTTC.

The chain recombines TRBV27 with TRBJ2-3; 13 bases line up with TRBD2. CDR1 is MNHEY, CDR2 SMNVEV, per germline (reference sequence). The CDR3 totals 17 residues. V was pared by 7 bases and J by 2 bases, with 9 bases of the junction left unmatched. The CDR3: CASTPLTSGGITDTQYF. The CDR3 coding sequence is TGTGCCAGCACCCCCTTGACTAGCGGGGGGATCACAGATACGCAGTATTTT.

The chain carries TRBV7-3 and TRBJ2-7; 11 bases align to TRBD2. CDR1 is SGHTA and CDR2 is FQGTGA in the germline V gene. Losses at the gene ends were 1 base for V and 5 bases for J; bases not matched to a gene: 7. The CDR3 runs 16 residues. In nucleotides, the CDR3 is TGTGCCAGCAGCTTAAATAGCGGGAGGGCTGTGAACGAGCAGTACTTC. As protein: CASSLNSGRAVNEQYF. Based on the CDR3 plus reference TRBV7-3 and TRBJ2-7, the full variable domain is GAGVSQTPSNKVTEKGKYVELRCDPISGHTALYWYRQSLGQGPEFLIYFQGTGAADDSGLPNDRFFAVRPEGSVSTLKIQRTERGDSAVYLCASSLNSGRAVNEQYFGPGTRLTVT.

This clone was counted only a few times. The CDR3 loop is CASSYVATGADTIYF. CDR3 DNA sequence: TGTGCCAGCAGTTACGTAGCGACAGGGGCGGACACCATATATTTT. The rearrangement joins TRBV4-2 to TRBJ1-3; 8 nucleotides align to TRBD1. This CDR3 contains 15 residues. Germline values: CDR1 LGHNA, CDR2 YNFKEQ. The V gene end was trimmed by 6 bases and the J gene end by 8 bases; junction bases not matched to a gene: 12.

This clone has a handful of counts. The V call is TRBV5-1, the J call TRBJ1-4, with D possibly being TRBD1 (6 bases). CDR3 length: 15 amino acids. Trimming removed 4 bases from V and 8 bases from J, with 18 bases in between. Per germline, CDR1 SGHRS and CDR2 YFSETQ. CDR3 protein: CASSPEGGPGEKLFF. In DNA form, the CDR3 reads TGCGCCAGCAGCCCGGAGGGGGGGCCAGGGGAAAAACTGTTTTTT. Using reference TRBV5-1 and TRBJ1-4 for the parts outside the CDR3, the full variable domain is KAGVTQTPRYLIKTRGQQVTLSCSPISGHRSVSWYQQTPGQGLQFLFEYFSETQRNKGNFPGRFSGRQFSNSRSEMNVSTLELGDSALYLCASSPEGGPGEKLFFGSGTQLSVL.

This clone was seen more than once but under ten times. V is TRBV2 and J is TRBJ2-7; D possibly matches TRBD1 or TRBD2 (5 bases each). Germline-derived CDR1 and CDR2 are SNHLY and FYNNEI. The CDR3 spans 15 residues. Trimming removed 8 bases at V and 0 bases at J, with 17 bases between. The CDR3 sequence is CASLIGTESSYEQYF. CDR3 coding DNA: TGTGCCAGCCTAATAGGGACGGAGAGCTCCTACGAGCAGTACTTC. The full variable domain, rest sourced from reference TRBV2 and TRBJ2-7, is EPEVTQTPSHQVTQMGQEVILRCVPISNHLYFYWYRQILGQKVEFLVSFYNNEISEKSEIFDDQFSVERPDGSNFTLKIRSTKLEDSAMYFCASLIGTESSYEQYFGPGTRLTVT.

V and J are TRBV5-1 and TRBJ2-7; 7 bases align to TRBD1. The CDR3 extends over 13 amino acids. After removal of 3 bases from V and 2 bases from J, the junction contained 2 bases not matched to a gene. Germline CDR1 SGHRS, CDR2 YFSETQ. Here the CDR3 DNA reads TGCGCCAGCAGCTACGGACAGGCCTACGAGCAGTACTTC. Protein: CASSYGQAYEQYF. The entire variable domain, with the rest obtained from reference TRBV5-1 and TRBJ2-7, is as follows: KAGVTQTPRYLIKTRGQQVTLSCSPISGHRSVSWYQQTPGQGLQFLFEYFSETQRNKGNFPGRFSGRQFSNSRSEMNVSTLELGDSALYLCASSYGQAYEQYFGPGTRLTVT.